This T cell receptor beta chain was documented in a study of blood T cell repertoires in COVID-19. Across the study: Sites across the United States, Italy and Spain contributed samples from acute and convalescent COVID-19. Sources were T cells, B-cell-depleted T cells, or PBMCs; the material itself was cDNA or gDNA.

Germline CDR1 KGHSH, CDR2 LQKENI. J gave up 3 bases and V 2 bases, and 4 bases lay outside the gene matches. This CDR3 comprises 16 residues. Authors' methods: Scientists estimated how many nucleated cells there were by amplifying reference gene primers. Clones were read by immunoSEQ multiplex PCR, and TCRdb kept only the in-frame ones, dropping some. D and trimming come from the DNA, and the V and J calls and clone size come from that table. In the table there are under 250,000 clones, 75% to 90% of which are singletons. The receptor comes from a woman in her seventies with active or convalescent COVID-19. Sample: peripheral blood. V and J are TRBV18 and TRBJ2-2; 9 bases line up with TRBD1. The chain's CDR3 is CASSPRDRVDTGELFF. CDR3 coding DNA: TGTGCCAGCTCACCAAGGGACAGGGTGGACACCGGGGAGCTGTTTTTT.